A single sample gave rise to the 23 T cell receptor beta chains below, sequenced in a study of OX40 agonist ivuxolimab in advanced cancers. TCRdb's table, derived via immunoSEQ multiplex PCR, lists solely in-frame clones and lacks some. The sample has 80,000 to 100,000 clones; just over 90% are singletons. The sample in question was CD4+ or CD8+ T cells sorted from blood, obtained in a trial of the OX40 agonist ivuxolimab. These receptors originate from an adult with an advanced solid tumor such as melanoma, head and neck, liver or kidney cancer.

The sample holds one count of this clone. The gene calls are TRBV7-8 and TRBJ2-1; perhaps D is TRBD1 or TRBD2 (5 bases each). CDR1 is SGHVS, CDR2 FQNEAQ, per germline. Trimming removed 6 bases at V and 3 bases at J, with 12 bases between. This CDR3 spans 14 amino acids. The CDR3 region is CASRSEDIYNEQFF. DNA of the CDR3: TGTGCCAGCAGATCGGAGGACATCTACAATGAGCAGTTCTTC.

The rearrangement uses TRBV28 and TRBJ1-2; tentatively, D is TRBD1 (6 bases). Between the trimmed V and J ends, which lost 8 bases and 8 bases, there was a span of 18 bases. CDR1 and CDR2 (germline): MDHEN, SYDVKM. The CDR3 covers 13 residues. Here the CDR3 reads CASDVGGHLGYTF. The CDR3 DNA is TGTGCCAGCGACGTGGGGGGACATCTGGGCTACACCTTC.

The J gene is TRBJ2-5, the V gene TRBV12-1. TRBV12-1 is a known pseudogene. CDR3 length: 19 amino acids. CDR3: CASSLCNGTAVLAQETQYF. CDR3 coding DNA: TGTGCCAGCAGCTTATGCAACGGGACGGCGGTTCTGGCACAGGAGACCCAGTACTTC.

This chain uses TRBV5-4 with TRBJ2-2, with 10 bases aligning to TRBD2. The CDR3 is 15 amino acids. The V gene's germline CDR1 is SGHNT and CDR2 YYREEE (reference sequence). V was pared by 1 base and J by 9 bases, with 6 bases of the junction left unmatched. Here the CDR3 reads CASSLPSGRGRELFF. In nucleotides, the CDR3 is TGTGCCAGCAGCTTGCCTAGCGGGAGAGGAAGGGAGCTGTTTTTT.

The J gene is TRBJ2-5, the V gene TRBV29-1; D is possibly TRBD2 (6 bases). Germline CDR1 reads SQVTM; CDR2 reads ANQGSEA. Trimming took 6 bases from V and 3 from J, leaving 14 bases between them. The CDR3 loop spans 13 amino acids. CDR3 nucleotides: TGCAGCGTCTTACGGGGCGGGGAAGAGACCCAGTACTTC. Protein sequence: CSVLRGGEETQYF.

The J gene is TRBJ2-2, the V gene TRBV5-1; D is perhaps TRBD1 (5 bases). CDR1 and CDR2 (germline): SGHRS, YFSETQ. The CDR3 is 14 residues long. The V end was cut by 0 bases, the J end by 3 bases, with 6 bases between. The CDR3 here is CASSLGTHTGELFF. CDR3 in DNA: TGCGCCAGCAGCTTGGGGACACACACCGGGGAGCTGTTTTTT.

This chain joins TRBV28 and TRBJ2-5; 8 nucleotides agree with TRBD2. This CDR3 region has 14 residues. Per germline, CDR1 MDHEN and CDR2 SYDVKM. The J segment lost 0 bases and the V segment lost 4 bases, leaving 1 base of the junction unmatched. CDR3 coding DNA: TGTGCCAGCAGTTCCGGGGGGGACCAAGAGACCCAGTACTTC. It encodes CASSSGGDQETQYF.

The chain is built from TRBV4-3 and TRBJ2-7, with D possibly being TRBD1 (6 bases). This CDR3 is built from 14 residues. V lost 4 bases to trimming and J lost 1 base, with 11 bases between them. CDR1 LGHNA and CDR2 YSLEER come from the germline V gene. In DNA form, the CDR3 reads TGCGCCAGCAGCCGACAACAGGGTTCCTACGAGCAGTACTTC. Translating gives CASSRQQGSYEQYF.

The chain links TRBV5-1 to TRBJ1-2, with 7 bases identical to TRBD1. This CDR3 has 14 amino acids. The germline CDR1 and CDR2 sequences are SGHRS and YFSETQ. The ends lost 4 bases at V and 3 bases at J; junction bases unmatched: 6. CDR3 in amino acids: CASSPTGFDYGYTF. The CDR3 nucleotides are TGCGCCAGCAGCCCGACAGGGTTTGACTATGGCTACACCTTC. Supplemented by reference TRBV5-1 and TRBJ1-2, the full variable domain reads KAGVTQTPRYLIKTRGQQVTLSCSPISGHRSVSWYQQTPGQGLQFLFEYFSETQRNKGNFPGRFSGRQFSNSRSEMNVSTLELGDSALYLCASSPTGFDYGYTFGSGTRLTVV.

The V and J genes are TRBV28 and TRBJ2-7, with D possibly being TRBD1 or TRBD2 (7 bases each). Germline loops: CDR1 MDHEN, CDR2 SYDVKM. The germline V and J ends were trimmed by 5 bases and 5 bases, with 19 bases remaining between them. CDR3 length equals 15 residues. Here the CDR3 DNA reads TGTGCCAGCAGTCCCCGAGGGAGGGGGCTCAACGAGCAGTACTTC. Protein: CASSPRGRGLNEQYF.

This clone was observed a few times. This sequence joins TRBV10-2 and TRBJ2-7, with a weak D call TRBD2 (5 bases). V was pared by 4 bases and J by 5 bases, with 18 bases between. The length of the CDR3 is 15 residues. The germline gives CDR1 WSHSY, CDR2 SAAADI. The chain's CDR3 is CASSAPDLGGDEQYF. CDR3 DNA sequence: TGCGCCAGCAGTGCCCCGGACCTTGGAGGCGACGAGCAGTACTTC.

This clone has only one observation. This chain joins TRBV2 and TRBJ1-4; D call uncertain. CDR3 length: 15 residues. V was pared by 8 bases and J by 7 bases, with 20 bases between. Germline-derived CDR1 and CDR2 are SNHLY and FYNNEI. CDR3 residues: CASASGGNGGEKLFF. In DNA form, the CDR3 reads TGTGCCAGCGCCTCGGGTGGTAACGGCGGTGAAAAACTGTTTTTT.

The rearrangement uses TRBV2 and TRBJ2-5; TRBD1 aligns across 8 bases. The V gene end was trimmed by 2 bases and the J gene end by 5 bases; junction bases not matched to a gene: 10. CDR3 length equals 16 residues. The V gene's germline CDR1 is SNHLY and CDR2 FYNNEI. CDR3 amino acids: CASSERRNRGWETQYF. In nucleotides, the CDR3 is TGTGCCAGCAGTGAAAGGAGGAACAGGGGGTGGGAGACCCAGTACTTC.

The chain joins TRBV5-1 to TRBJ2-5, with D hard to call. Germline CDR1 is SGHRS and CDR2 is YFSETQ. The CDR3 has 13 amino acids. V was trimmed by 3 bases and J by 5 bases, leaving 11 bases between them. Here the CDR3 reads CASSSPLSETQYF. Here the CDR3 DNA reads TGCGCCAGCAGCTCTCCACTATCGGAGACCCAGTACTTC.

The chain carries TRBV7-7 and TRBJ2-3; weak D call: TRBD2 (5 bases). The CDR3 is 14 residues long. Germline loops: CDR1 SSHAT, CDR2 FNYEAQ (reference sequence). V lost 11 bases, J lost 1 base, and 16 bases lay in between. CDR3 sequence (DNA): TGTGCCGTTGGTTTGGGAGTGGGCACAGATACGCAGTATTTT. Its protein product is CAVGLGVGTDTQYF.

The chain's CDR3 is CASKPGAGFELAGADRAYEQYF. The CDR3 bases are TGCGCCAGCAAACCCGGAGCCGGCTTCGAGCTAGCGGGAGCGGACCGCGCCTACGAGCAGTACTTC. The V call is TRBV23-1, the J call TRBJ2-7, with TRBD2 identical over 10 bases. TRBV23-1 is assigned to the ORF class and has an uncertain function. This CDR3 region has 22 residues. Losses at the gene ends were 7 bases for V and 2 bases for J; bases not matched to a gene: 29.

The chain carries TRBV5-4 and TRBJ2-2; 8 bases fit TRBD1. This CDR3 region has 13 residues. CDR1 and CDR2 from the germline V gene are SGHNT and YYREEE (reference sequence). The J segment lost 6 bases and the V segment lost 5 bases, leaving 3 bases of the junction unmatched. The CDR3 nucleotides are TGTGCCAGCAGTCGACAGGGGTCCGGGGAGCTGTTTTTT. Protein product: CASSRQGSGELFF. Looking up the rest from reference TRBV5-4 and TRBJ2-2 gives the full variable domain: ETGVTQSPTHLIKTRGQQVTLRCSSQSGHNTVSWYQQALGQGPQFIFQYYREEENGRGNFPPRFSGLQFPNYSSELNVNALELDDSALYLCASSRQGSGELFFGEGSRLTVL.

The genes are TRBV27 and TRBJ1-5; D ambiguous. Germline V lookup: CDR1 MNHEY, CDR2 SMNVEV (reference sequence). The length of the CDR3 is 14 residues. Trimming removed 2 bases at V and 7 bases at J, with 12 bases between. The chain's CDR3 is CASSLRSTGQPQHF. The DNA for the CDR3 is TGTGCCAGCAGTTTAAGATCGACGGGACAGCCCCAGCATTTT.

The chain couples TRBV7-8 to TRBJ1-2; D is ambiguous. The V end was cut by 2 bases, the J end by 13 bases, with 11 bases between. Per the germline V gene, CDR1 is SGHVS and CDR2 is FQNEAQ. This CDR3 is 11 amino acids long. CDR3 protein: CASSLWGALTF. In DNA, the CDR3 is TGTGCCAGCAGCTTATGGGGAGCTCTCACCTTC.

V and J are TRBV5-4 and TRBJ2-2; D may match TRBD1 or TRBD2 (5 bases each). Per germline, CDR1 SGHNT and CDR2 YYREEE (reference sequence). The CDR3 is 16 residues long. V was shortened by 1 base and J by 4 bases, with 14 bases between the two germline ends. CDR3 amino acids: CASSLSRGGPTGELFF. The DNA of the CDR3 is TGTGCCAGCAGCTTGAGTCGGGGCGGACCCACCGGGGAGCTGTTTTTT.

The V and J genes are TRBV5-4 and TRBJ2-5; D not resolved. Germline assignment: CDR1 SGHNT and CDR2 YYREEE (reference sequence). This CDR3 has 12 residues. Trimming took off 1 base at V and 4 bases at J, with 5 bases between the two ends. The CDR3 DNA reads TGTGCCAGCAGCTTGTTATCAGAGACCCAGTACTTC. Protein sequence: CASSLLSETQYF.

The chain combines TRBV7-2 with TRBJ2-1; D is ambiguous. Germline CDR1 and CDR2: SGHTA and FQGNSA. The CDR3 totals 15 residues. V lost 1 base, J lost 6 bases, and 13 bases lay in between. DNA for the CDR3: TGTGCCAGCAGCTTAGGCAGCGCCCTTGGCAATGAGCAGTTCTTC. Translating gives CASSLGSALGNEQFF.

The V gene is TRBV5-1, the J gene TRBJ2-2, with D hard to call. The CDR3 length is 18 residues. Trimming pared 4 bases from V and 5 bases from J, leaving 24 bases between. Germline values: CDR1 SGHRS, CDR2 YFSETQ. The CDR3 loop is CASSVMASPRMGTGELFF. As DNA, the CDR3 is TGCGCCAGCAGCGTAATGGCGTCCCCCAGGATGGGAACCGGGGAGCTGTTTTTT.